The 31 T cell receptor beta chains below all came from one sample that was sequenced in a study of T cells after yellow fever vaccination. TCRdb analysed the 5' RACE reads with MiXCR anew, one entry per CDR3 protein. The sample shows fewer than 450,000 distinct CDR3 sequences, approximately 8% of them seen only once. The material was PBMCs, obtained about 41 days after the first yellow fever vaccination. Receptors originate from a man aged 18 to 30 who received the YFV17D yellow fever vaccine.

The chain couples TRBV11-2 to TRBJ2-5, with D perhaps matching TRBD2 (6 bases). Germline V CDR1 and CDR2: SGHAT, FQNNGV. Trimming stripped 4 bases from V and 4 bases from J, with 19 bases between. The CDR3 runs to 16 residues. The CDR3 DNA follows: TGTGCCAGCAGCTACCGGGACTCCACGGCTCCAGAGACCCAGTACTTC. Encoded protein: CASSYRDSTAPETQYF.

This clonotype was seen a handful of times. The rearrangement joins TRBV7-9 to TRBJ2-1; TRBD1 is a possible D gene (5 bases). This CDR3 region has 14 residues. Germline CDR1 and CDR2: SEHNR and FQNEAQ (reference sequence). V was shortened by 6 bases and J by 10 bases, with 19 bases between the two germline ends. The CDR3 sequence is CASSEWAGFGEQFF. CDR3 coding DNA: TGTGCCAGCAGTGAATGGGCAGGGTTCGGGGAGCAGTTCTTC.

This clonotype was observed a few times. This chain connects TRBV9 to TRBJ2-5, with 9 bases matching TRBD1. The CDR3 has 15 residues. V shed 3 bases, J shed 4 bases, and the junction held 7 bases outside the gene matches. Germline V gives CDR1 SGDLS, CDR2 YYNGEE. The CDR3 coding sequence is TGTGCCAGCAGCGAAGGACAGGGGTCGAGAGAGACCCAGTACTTC. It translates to CASSEGQGSRETQYF.

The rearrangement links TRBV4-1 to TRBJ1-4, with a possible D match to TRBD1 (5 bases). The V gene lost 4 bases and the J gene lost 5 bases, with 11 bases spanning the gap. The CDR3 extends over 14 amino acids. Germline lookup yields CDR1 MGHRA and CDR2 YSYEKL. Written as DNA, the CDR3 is TGCGCCAGCAGCCCCCTTGGGGGGAATGAAAAACTGTTTTTT. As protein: CASSPLGGNEKLFF.

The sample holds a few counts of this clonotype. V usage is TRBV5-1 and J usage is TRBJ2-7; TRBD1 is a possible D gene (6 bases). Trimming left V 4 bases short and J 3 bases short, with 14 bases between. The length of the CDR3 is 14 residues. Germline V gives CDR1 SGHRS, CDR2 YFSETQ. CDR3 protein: CASSQPGTFYEQYF. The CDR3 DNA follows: TGCGCCAGCAGCCAACCCGGGACATTCTACGAGCAGTACTTC.

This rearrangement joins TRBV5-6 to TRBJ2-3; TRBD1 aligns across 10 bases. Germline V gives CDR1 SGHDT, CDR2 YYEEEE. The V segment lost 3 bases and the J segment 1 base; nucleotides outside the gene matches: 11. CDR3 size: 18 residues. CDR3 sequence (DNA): TGTGCCAGCAGCTGGGGCGGGTGGACAGGGGGAGGCACAGATACGCAGTATTTT. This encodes CASSWGGWTGGGTDTQYF.

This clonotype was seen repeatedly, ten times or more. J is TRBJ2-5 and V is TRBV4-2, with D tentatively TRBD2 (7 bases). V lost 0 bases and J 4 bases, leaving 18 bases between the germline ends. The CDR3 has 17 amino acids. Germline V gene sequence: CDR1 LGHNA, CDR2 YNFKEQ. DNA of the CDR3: TGTGCCAGCAGCCAAGATGGGGGGGGCGAAGGAGGAGAGACCCAGTACTTC. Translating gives CASSQDGGGEGGETQYF.

CDR3: CASSQGTSGEGDIQYF. CDR3 coding DNA: TGCGCCAGCAGCCAAGGGACTAGCGGGGAGGGGGACATTCAGTACTTC. This chain joins TRBV4-3 and TRBJ2-4, with 12 nucleotides matching TRBD2. Trimming at V came to 1 base and at J to 8 bases, leaving 6 bases not matched to a gene. The CDR3 loop spans 16 amino acids. CDR1 is LGHNA, CDR2 YSLEER, per germline.

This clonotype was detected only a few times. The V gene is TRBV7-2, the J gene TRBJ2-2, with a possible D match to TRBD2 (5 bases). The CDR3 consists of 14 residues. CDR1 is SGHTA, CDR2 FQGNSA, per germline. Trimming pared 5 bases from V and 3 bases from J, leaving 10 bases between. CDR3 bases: TGTGCCAGCAGCGCGGACTTACACACCGGGGAGCTGTTTTTT. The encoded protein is CASSADLHTGELFF.

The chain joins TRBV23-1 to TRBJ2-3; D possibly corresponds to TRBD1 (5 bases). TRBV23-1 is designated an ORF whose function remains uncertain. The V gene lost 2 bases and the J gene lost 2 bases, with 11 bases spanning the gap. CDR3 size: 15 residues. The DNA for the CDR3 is TGCGCCAGCAGTCAACAGGACATATTCACAGATACGCAGTATTTT. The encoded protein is CASSQQDIFTDTQYF.

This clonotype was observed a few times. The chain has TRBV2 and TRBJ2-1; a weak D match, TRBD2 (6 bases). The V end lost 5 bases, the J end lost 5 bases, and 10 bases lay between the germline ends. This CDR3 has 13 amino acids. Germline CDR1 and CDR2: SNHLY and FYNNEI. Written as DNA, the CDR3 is TGTGCCAGCAGTACCCGCGGGGACAATGAGCAGTTCTTC. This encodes CASSTRGDNEQFF.

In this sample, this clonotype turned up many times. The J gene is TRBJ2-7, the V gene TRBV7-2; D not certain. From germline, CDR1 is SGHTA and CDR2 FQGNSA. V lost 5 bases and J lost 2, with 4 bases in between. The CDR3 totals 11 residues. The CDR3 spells CASSPAYEQYF. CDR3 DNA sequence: TGTGCCAGCAGCCCGGCCTACGAGCAGTACTTC. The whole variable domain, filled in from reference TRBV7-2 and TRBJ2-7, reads GAGVSQSPSNKVTEKGKDVELRCDPISGHTALYWYRQSLGQGLEFLIYFQGNSAPDKSGLPSDRFSAERTGGSVSTLTIQRTQQEDSAVYLCASSPAYEQYFGPGTRLTVT.

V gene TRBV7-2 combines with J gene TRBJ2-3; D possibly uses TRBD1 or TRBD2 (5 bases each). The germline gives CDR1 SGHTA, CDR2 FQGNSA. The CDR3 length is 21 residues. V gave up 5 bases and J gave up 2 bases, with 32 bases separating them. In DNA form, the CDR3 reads TGTGCCAGCAGCCCCCGCCACCGGGACCGCGGGCTGCCGTCTGTCACAGATACGCAGTATTTT. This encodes CASSPRHRDRGLPSVTDTQYF.

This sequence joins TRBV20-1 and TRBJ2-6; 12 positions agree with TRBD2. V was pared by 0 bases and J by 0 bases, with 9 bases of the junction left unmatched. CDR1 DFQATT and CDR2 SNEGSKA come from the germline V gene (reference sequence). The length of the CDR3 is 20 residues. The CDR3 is CSARDLLAGGSHSGANVLTF. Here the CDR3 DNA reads TGCAGTGCTAGAGATCTTCTAGCGGGGGGGTCTCACTCTGGGGCCAACGTCCTGACTTTC.

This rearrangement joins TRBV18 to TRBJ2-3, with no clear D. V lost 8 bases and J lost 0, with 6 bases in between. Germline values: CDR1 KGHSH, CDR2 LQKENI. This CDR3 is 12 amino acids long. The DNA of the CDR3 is TGTGCCAGCACGACTAGCACAGATACGCAGTATTTT. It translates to CASTTSTDTQYF.

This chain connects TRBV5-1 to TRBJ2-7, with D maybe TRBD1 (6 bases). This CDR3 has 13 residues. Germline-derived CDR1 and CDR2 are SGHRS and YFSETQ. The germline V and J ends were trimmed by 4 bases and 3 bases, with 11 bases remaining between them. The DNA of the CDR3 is TGCGCCAGCAGCCGGGACACCGACTACGAGCAGTACTTC. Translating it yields CASSRDTDYEQYF. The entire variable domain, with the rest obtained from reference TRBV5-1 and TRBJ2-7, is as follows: KAGVTQTPRYLIKTRGQQVTLSCSPISGHRSVSWYQQTPGQGLQFLFEYFSETQRNKGNFPGRFSGRQFSNSRSEMNVSTLELGDSALYLCASSRDTDYEQYFGPGTRLTVT.

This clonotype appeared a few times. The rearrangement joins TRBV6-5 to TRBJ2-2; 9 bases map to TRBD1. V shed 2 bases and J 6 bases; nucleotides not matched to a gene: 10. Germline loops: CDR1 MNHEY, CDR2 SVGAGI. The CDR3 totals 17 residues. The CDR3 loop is CASSYTLGTGRSGELFF. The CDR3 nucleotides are TGTGCCAGCAGTTACACCCTGGGGACAGGGAGGTCCGGGGAGCTGTTTTTT.

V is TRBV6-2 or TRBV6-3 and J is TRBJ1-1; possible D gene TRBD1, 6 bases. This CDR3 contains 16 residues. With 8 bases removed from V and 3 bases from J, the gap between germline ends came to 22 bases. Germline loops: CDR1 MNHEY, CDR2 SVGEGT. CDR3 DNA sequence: TGTGCCAGCGGCCCTTGGAGGGGGGAGATGGACACTGAAGCTTTCTTT. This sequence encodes CASGPWRGEMDTEAFF.

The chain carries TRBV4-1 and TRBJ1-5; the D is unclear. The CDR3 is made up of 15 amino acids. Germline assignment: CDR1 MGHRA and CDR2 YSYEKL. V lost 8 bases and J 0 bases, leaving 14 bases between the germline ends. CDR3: CASSPGRISNQPQHF. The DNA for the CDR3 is TGCGCCAGCTCTCCCGGACGGATTAGCAATCAGCCCCAGCATTTT.

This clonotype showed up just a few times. CDR3 residues: CASSQDGIAGPKLYTF. The CDR3 DNA follows: TGCGCCAGCAGCCAAGACGGAATTGCCGGCCCGAAGCTCTACACCTTC. The rearrangement joins TRBV4-3 to TRBJ1-2, with D uncertain. The germline V and J ends were trimmed by 0 bases and 10 bases, with 21 bases remaining between them. The CDR3 extends over 16 amino acids. Germline V gene sequence: CDR1 LGHNA, CDR2 YSLEER.

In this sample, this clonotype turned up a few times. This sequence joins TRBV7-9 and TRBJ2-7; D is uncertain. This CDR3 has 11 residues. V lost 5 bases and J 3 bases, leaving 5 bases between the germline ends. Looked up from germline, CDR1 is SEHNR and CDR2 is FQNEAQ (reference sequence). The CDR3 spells CASSPVYEQYF. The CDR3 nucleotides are TGTGCCAGCAGCCCAGTCTACGAGCAGTACTTC.

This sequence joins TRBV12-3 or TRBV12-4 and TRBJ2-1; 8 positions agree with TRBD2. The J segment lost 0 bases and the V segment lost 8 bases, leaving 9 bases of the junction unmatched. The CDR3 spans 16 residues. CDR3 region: CASALAGGGSYNEQFF. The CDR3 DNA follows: TGTGCCAGCGCGTTGGCGGGGGGCGGCTCCTACAATGAGCAGTTCTTC.

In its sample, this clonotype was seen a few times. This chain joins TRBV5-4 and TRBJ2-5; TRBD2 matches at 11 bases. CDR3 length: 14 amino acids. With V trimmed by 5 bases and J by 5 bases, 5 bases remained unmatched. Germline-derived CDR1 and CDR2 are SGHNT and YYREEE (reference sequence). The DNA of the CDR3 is TGTGCCAGCAGTTTAGCGGGGGGGTTTGAGACCCAGTACTTC. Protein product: CASSLAGGFETQYF.

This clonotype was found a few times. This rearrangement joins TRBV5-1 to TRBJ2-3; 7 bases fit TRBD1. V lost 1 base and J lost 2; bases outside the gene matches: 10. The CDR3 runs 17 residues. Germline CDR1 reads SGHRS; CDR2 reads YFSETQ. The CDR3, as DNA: TGCGCCAGCAGCTTGCTACAGGGGCTTTTTTCCACAGATACGCAGTATTTT. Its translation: CASSLLQGLFSTDTQYF.

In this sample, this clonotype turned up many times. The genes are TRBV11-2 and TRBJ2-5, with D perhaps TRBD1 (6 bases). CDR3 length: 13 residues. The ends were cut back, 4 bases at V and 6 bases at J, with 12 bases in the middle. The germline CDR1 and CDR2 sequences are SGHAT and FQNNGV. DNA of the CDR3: TGTGCCAGCAGCTACCAACAGGGACAGACCCAGTACTTC. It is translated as CASSYQQGQTQYF.

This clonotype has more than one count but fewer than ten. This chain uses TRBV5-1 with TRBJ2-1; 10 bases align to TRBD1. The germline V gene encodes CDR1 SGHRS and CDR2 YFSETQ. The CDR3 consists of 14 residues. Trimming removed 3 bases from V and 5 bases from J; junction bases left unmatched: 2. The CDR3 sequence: CASSSGQGDNEQFF. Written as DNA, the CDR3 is TGCGCCAGCAGCTCCGGACAGGGGGACAATGAGCAGTTCTTC.

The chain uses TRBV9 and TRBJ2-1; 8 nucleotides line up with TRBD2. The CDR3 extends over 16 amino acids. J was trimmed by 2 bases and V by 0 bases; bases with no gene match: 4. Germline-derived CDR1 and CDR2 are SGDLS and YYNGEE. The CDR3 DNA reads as TGTGCCAGCAGCGTAGCCGGGGGGGCCCCCTACAATGAGCAGTTCTTC. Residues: CASSVAGGAPYNEQFF.

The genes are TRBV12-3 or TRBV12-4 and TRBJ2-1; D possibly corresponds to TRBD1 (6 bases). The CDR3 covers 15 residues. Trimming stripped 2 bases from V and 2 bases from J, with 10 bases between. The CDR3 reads CASSLFRDTYNEQFF. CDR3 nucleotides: TGTGCCAGCAGTTTATTTCGGGACACCTACAATGAGCAGTTCTTC.

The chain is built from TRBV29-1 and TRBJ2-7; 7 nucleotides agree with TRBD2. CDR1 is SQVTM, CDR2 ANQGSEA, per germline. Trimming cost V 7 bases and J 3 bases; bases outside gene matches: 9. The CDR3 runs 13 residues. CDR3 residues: CSAPGGGVYEQYV. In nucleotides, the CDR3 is TGCAGCGCCCCTGGGGGGGGGGTCTACGAGCAGTACGTC.

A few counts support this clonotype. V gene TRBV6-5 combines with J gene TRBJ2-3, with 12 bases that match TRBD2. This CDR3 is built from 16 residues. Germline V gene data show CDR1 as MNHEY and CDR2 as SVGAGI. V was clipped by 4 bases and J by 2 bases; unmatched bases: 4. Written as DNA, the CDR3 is TGTGCCAGCAGTTCGGGACTAGCGGGCTTCACAGATACGCAGTATTTT. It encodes CASSSGLAGFTDTQYF.

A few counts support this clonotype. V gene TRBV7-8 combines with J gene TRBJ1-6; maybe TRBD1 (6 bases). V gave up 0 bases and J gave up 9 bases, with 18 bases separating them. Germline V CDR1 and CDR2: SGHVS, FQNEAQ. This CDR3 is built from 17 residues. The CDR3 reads CASSLAPWGGAPSPLHF. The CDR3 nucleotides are TGTGCCAGCAGCTTAGCGCCTTGGGGGGGGGCCCCTTCACCCCTCCACTTT.